This T cell receptor (beta chain) was documented in a study of blood T cell repertoires in COVID-19. Study in general: T cells, B-cell-depleted T cells, or PBMCs supplied cDNA or gDNA.

The germline gives CDR1 WNHNN, CDR2 SYGVQD (reference sequence). The V end lost 0 bases, the J end lost 5 bases, and 11 bases lay between the germline ends. The CDR3 length is 15 residues. How the authors handled the data: Reference gene primer amplification gave nucleated cell count estimates. Sequencing was performed with immunoSEQ multiplex PCR; in TCRdb, only in-frame clones are kept and a portion is missing. V, J and clone size are taken as reported in that table, and D and trimming were inferred from the DNA itself. The sample has 200,000 to 300,000 clones, approximately 84% seen once. Sequenced input: peripheral blood. The TCR was taken from a man aged 45 to 65 with acute or convalescent COVID-19. The rearrangement joins TRBV10-1 to TRBJ2-1; TRBD2 is a possible D gene (6 bases). The DNA for the CDR3 is TGCGCCAGCAGTGAGTCGAGTCTAGCGAACAATGAGCAGTTCTTC. Amino acid sequence: CASSESSLANNEQFF.